This TCR beta chain was observed in a study of blood T cell repertoires in COVID-19 (dated by TCRdb to 2020 to 2022). At the level of the whole study: Samples covering the acute and convalescent phases of COVID-19 were provided by collaborators in the United States, Italy and Spain. A freely available public database, intended as a resource for researchers studying the immune response to SARS-CoV-2, is where the repertoires were released. Samples were obtained from the ongoing ImmuneRACE study (first 160 participants) and from over 1,000 subjects provided by 6 global collaborators. Subjects who had been exposed to COVID-19, were actively infected with it, or had recovered from it provided the deeply sampled blood TCRbeta repertoires that made up the dataset. Where available, HLA class I and class II types were obtained from metadata supplied by the sample provider rather than from assay-based typing. A de-identified subject ID, COVID-19 status, age in years and sex were almost always included in the sample metadata. The prospective study material was composed of cDNA or gDNA derived from T cells, B-cell-depleted T cells, or PBMCs. The research as a whole found: The quantity of clinical and demographic metadata differed by source and by participant and was supplied without curation.

The immunoSEQ Assay, a bias-controlled multiplex PCR, was used to amplify TCRbeta CDR3 regions from genomic DNA. The study's own analysis went as follows. The number of nucleated cells in each sample was estimated from the amplification of reference gene primers within the assay. To quantify the absolute abundance of each unique TCRbeta CDR3 rearrangement, sequence reads were collapsed and filtered. Productive Simpson clonality was computed per sample as the square root of Simpson's diversity index over productive rearrangements. TCRdb retrieved this table from immuneACCESS and kept in-frame rearrangements only. Not all clones are present; in checked studies, unresolved V genes account for under half, and no reason is known for the remainder. From that table come the V and J calls and clone size; the DNA was used to work out D and trimming. The sample table contains 200,000 to 300,000 clones; only one count was recorded for 86% of them. The ten top clones hold approximately 2% of the sample.

Whole blood was collected in K2EDTA tubes by collaborating institutions according to the institutions' own protocols. For TCRbeta analysis, collaborator samples were shipped as frozen whole blood, as isolated PBMCs, or as DNA extracted from either sample type. CDR1 MNHEY and CDR2 SVGAGI are derived from the germline V gene. CDR3 length: 14 amino acids, cysteine to phenylalanine. Solely the CDR3 DNA is kept, with 42 bases framed from the first base. Trimming takes 5 bases from V and 1 base from J, and the germline ends sit 9 bases apart. As regards this clone: This clone's antigen is unknown. Base quality data are lacking; no much larger clone is found one base away.

This TCR came from a young man with active or convalescent COVID-19. This sequence uses TRBV6-5 and TRBJ1-3; the best D guess is TRBD1, with 5 bases matching. Sequenced input: peripheral blood. In nucleotide form, the sequence is TGTGCCAGCAGTCCCCAGGGATCTGGAAACACCATATATTTT. Its translation reads: CASSPQGSGNTIYF.